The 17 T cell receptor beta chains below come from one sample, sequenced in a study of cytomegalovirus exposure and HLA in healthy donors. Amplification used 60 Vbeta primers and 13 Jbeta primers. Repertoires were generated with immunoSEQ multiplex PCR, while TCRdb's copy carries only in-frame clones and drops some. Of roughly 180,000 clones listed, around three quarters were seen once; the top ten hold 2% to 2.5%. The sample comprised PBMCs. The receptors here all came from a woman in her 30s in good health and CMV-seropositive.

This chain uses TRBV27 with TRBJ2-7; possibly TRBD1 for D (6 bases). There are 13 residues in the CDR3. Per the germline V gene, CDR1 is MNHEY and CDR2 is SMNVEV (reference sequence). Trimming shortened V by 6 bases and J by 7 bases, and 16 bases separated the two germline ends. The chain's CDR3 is CASSPTGRGEQYF. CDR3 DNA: TGTGCCAGCAGCCCTACAGGGAGAGGGGAGCAGTACTTC.

In DNA, the CDR3 is TGCGCCACCAGGGGCAGGGTGGATGAAAAACTGTTTTTT. This translates into CATRGRVDEKLFF. This chain uses TRBV5-1 with TRBJ1-4; D is possibly TRBD1 (6 bases). Trimming cost V 9 bases and J 6 bases, with 15 bases left between them. CDR3 length: 13 residues. CDR1 is SGHRS, CDR2 YFSETQ, per germline.

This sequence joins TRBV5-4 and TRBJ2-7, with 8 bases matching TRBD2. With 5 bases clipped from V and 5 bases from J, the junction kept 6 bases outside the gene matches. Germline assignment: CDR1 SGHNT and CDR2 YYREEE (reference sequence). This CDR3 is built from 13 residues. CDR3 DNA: TGTGCCAGCAGGCGGGGGGCCTCAGACGAGCAGTACTTC. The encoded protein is CASRRGASDEQYF.

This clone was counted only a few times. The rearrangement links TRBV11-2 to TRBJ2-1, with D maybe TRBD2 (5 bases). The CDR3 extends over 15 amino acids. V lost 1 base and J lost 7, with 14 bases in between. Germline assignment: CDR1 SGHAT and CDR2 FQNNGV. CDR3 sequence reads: CASSLGNVLGNEQFF. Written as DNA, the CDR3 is TGTGCCAGCAGCTTAGGAAACGTACTAGGGAATGAGCAGTTCTTC.

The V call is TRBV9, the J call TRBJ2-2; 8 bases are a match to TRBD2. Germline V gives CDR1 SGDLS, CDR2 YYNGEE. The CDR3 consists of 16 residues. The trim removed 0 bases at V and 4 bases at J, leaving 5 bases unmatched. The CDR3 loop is CASSVVGSGVTGELFF. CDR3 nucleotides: TGTGCCAGCAGCGTAGTAGGTAGCGGGGTCACCGGGGAGCTGTTTTTT.

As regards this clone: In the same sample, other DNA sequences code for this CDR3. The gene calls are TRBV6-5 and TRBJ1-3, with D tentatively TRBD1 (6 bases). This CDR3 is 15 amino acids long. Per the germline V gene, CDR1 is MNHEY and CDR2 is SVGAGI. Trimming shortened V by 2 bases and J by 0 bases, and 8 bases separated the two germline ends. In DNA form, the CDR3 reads TGTGCCAGCAGTTACAGGGGGTACTCTGGAAACACCATATATTTT. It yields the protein CASSYRGYSGNTIYF.

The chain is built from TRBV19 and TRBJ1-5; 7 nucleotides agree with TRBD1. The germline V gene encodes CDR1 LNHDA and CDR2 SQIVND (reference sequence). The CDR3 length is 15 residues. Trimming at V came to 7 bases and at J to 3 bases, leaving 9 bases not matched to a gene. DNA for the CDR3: TGTGCCAGTACTCCAGACAGGGCCCTCAATCAGCCCCAGCATTTT. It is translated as CASTPDRALNQPQHF.

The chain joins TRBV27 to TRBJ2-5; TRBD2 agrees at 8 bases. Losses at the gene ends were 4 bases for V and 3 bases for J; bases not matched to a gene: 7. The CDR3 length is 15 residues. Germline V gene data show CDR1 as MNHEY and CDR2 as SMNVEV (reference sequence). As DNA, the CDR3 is TGTGCCAGCAGTTCGGGAGGGGCGGGAGAAGAGACCCAGTACTTC. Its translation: CASSSGGAGEETQYF.

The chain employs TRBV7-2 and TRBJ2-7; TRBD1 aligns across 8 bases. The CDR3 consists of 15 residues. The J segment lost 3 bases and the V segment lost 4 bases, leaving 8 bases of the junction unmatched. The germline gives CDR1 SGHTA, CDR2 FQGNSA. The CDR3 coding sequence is TGTGCCAGCAGCTACCGGGCACAGGGGGTCTACGAGCAGTACTTC. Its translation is CASSYRAQGVYEQYF. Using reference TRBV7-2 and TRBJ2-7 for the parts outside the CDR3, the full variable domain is GAGVSQSPSNKVTEKGKDVELRCDPISGHTALYWYRQSLGQGLEFLIYFQGNSAPDKSGLPSDRFSAERTGGSVSTLTIQRTQQEDSAVYLCASSYRAQGVYEQYFGPGTRLTVT.

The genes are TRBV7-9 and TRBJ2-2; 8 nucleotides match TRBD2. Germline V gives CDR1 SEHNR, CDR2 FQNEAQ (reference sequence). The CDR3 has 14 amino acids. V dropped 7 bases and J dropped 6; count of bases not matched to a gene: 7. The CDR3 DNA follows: TGTGCCAGCATTGGAAGCGGGGGCCCCGGGGAGCTGTTTTTT. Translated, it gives CASIGSGGPGELFF.

CDR3 amino acids: CASSQEEGDSTGELFF. CDR3 coding DNA: TGCGCCAGCAGCCAAGAAGAAGGCGACAGCACCGGGGAGCTGTTTTTT. V usage is TRBV4-3 and J usage is TRBJ2-2; tentative D call: TRBD1 (5 bases). The CDR3 runs 16 residues. Germline V gene data show CDR1 as LGHNA and CDR2 as YSLEER. Trimming took 0 bases from V and 4 from J, leaving 12 bases between them.

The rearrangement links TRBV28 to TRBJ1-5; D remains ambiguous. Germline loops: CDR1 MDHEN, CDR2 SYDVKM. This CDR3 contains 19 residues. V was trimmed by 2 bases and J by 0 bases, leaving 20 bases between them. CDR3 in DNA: TGTGCCAGCAGTTTAATAGCTATCTACACTGCAGCTAGCAATCAGCCCCAGCATTTT. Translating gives CASSLIAIYTAASNQPQHF. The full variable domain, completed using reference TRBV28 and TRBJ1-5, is DVKVTQSSRYLVKRTGEKVFLECVQDMDHENMFWYRQDPGLGLRLIYFSYDVKMKEKGDIPEGYSVSREKKERFSLILESASTNQTSMYLCASSLIAIYTAASNQPQHFGDGTRLSIL.

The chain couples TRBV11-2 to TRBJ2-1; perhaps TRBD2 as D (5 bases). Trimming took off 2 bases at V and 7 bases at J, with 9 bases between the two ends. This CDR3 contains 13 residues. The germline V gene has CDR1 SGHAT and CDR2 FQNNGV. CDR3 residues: CASSLLGSNEQFF. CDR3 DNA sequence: TGTGCCAGCAGCTTATTGGGGAGTAATGAGCAGTTCTTC.

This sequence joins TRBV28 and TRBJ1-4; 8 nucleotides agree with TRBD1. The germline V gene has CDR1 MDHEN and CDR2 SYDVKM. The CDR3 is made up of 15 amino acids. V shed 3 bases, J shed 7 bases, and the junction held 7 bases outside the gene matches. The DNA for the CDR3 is TGTGCCAGCAGTTTCCCCCAGGGGGCAACTGAAAAACTGTTTTTT. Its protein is CASSFPQGATEKLFF.

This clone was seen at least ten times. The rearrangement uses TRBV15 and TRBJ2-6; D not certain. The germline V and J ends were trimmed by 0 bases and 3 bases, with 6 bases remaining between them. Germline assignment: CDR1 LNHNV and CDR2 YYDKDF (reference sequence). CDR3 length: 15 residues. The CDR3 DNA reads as TGTGCCACCAGCAGAGAGAGAAGTGGGGCCAACGTCCTGACTTTC. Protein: CATSRERSGANVLTF.

The CDR3 loop reads CATSRGEGAGANVLTF. CDR3 nucleotide sequence: TGTGCCACCAGCAGAGGCGAAGGGGCTGGGGCCAACGTCCTGACTTTC. V and J are TRBV15 and TRBJ2-6, with D tentatively TRBD1 (5 bases). V was cut by 1 base and J by 2 bases, with 9 bases left in between. Germline CDR1 and CDR2: LNHNV and YYDKDF (reference sequence). The CDR3 totals 16 residues.

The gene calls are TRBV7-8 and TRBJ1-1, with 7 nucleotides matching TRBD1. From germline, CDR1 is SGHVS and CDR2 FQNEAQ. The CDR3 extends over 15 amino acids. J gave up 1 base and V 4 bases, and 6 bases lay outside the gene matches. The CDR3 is CASSSDRVGNTEAFF. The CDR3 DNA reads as TGTGCCAGCAGCTCAGACAGGGTTGGGAACACTGAAGCTTTCTTT.